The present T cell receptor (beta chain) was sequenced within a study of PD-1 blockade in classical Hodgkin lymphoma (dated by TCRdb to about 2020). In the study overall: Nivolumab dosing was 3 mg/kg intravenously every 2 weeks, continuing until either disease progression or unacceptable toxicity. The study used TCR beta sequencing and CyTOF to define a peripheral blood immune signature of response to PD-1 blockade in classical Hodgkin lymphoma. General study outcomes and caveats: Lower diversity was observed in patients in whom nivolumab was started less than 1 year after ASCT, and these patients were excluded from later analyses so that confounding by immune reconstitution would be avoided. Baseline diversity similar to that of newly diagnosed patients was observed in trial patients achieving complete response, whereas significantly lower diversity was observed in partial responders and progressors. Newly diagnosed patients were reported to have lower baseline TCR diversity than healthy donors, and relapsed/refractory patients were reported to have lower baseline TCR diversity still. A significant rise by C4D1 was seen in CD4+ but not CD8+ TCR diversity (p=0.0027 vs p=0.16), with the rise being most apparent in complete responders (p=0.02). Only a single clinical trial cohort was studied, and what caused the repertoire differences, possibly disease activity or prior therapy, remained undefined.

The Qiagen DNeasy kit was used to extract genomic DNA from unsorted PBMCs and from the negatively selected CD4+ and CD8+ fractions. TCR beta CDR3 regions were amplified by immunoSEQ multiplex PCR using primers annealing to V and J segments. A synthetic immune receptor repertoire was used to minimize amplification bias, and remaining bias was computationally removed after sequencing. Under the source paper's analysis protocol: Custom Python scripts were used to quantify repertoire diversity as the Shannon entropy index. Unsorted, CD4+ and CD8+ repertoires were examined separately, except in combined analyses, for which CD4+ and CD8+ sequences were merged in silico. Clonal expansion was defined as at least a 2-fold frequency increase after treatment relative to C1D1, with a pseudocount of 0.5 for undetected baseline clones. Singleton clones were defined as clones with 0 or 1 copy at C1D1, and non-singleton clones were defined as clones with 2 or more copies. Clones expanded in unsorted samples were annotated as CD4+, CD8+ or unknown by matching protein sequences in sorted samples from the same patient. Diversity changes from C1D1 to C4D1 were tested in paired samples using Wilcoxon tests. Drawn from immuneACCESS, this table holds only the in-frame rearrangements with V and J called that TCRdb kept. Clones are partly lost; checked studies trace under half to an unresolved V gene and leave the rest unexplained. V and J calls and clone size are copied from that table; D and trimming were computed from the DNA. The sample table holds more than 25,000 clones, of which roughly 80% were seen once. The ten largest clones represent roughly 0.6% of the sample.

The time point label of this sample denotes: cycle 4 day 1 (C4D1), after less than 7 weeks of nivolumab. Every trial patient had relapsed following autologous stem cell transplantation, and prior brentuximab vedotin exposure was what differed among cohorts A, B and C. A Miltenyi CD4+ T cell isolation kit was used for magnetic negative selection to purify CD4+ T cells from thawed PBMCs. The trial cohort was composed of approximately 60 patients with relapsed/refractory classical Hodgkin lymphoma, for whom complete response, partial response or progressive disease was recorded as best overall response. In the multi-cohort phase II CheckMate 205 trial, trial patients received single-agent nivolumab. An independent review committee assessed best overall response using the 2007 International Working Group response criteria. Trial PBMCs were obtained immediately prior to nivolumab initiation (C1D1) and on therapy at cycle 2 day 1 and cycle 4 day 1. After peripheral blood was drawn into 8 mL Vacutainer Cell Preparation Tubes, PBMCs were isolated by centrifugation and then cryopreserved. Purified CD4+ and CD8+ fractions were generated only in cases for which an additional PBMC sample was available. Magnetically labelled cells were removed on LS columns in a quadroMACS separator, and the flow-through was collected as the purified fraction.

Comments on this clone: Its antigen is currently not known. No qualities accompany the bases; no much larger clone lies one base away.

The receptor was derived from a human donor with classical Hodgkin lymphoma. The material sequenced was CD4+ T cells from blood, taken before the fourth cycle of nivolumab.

The sequence in DNA is TGTGCCAGCAGTCGTAGCGGGGGTACCTACGAGCAGTACTTC. This translates into CASSRSGGTYEQYF. The chain is assembled from TRBV6-5 and TRBJ2-7; 9 of the junction bases match TRBD2. From its cysteine to its phenylalanine, the CDR3 spans 14 amino acids. The sequence is cut down to CDR3 DNA, 42 bases in frame from base 1. The germline V end is reduced by 5 bases and the J end by 2 bases; junction bases left unmatched: 4. The germline V gene encodes CDR1 MNHEY and CDR2 SVGAGI.